The 22 T cell receptor beta chains listed next were all sequenced from one sample in a study of OX40 agonist ivuxolimab in advanced cancers. Assay: immunoSEQ multiplex PCR; the TCRdb copy retains only in-frame clones and omits some. In the table there are more than 25,000 clones, 86% of which are singletons. The sequencing used CD4+ or CD8+ T cells sorted from blood, collected in a trial of the OX40 agonist ivuxolimab. All receptors derive from an adult with an advanced solid tumor such as melanoma, head and neck, liver or kidney cancer.

CDR3 DNA sequence: TGTGCCAGCAGCTTAGGAGGGACAGCCAATGAGCAGTTCTTC. Its protein product is CASSLGGTANEQFF. The chain uses TRBV7-2 and TRBJ2-1, with 7 bases aligning to TRBD1. This CDR3 has 14 residues. V was clipped by 1 base and J by 6 bases; unmatched bases: 3. CDR1 SGHTA and CDR2 FQGNSA come from the germline V gene.

The chain couples TRBV4-1 to TRBJ1-1; TRBD1 is a possible D gene (5 bases). This CDR3 comprises 18 residues. Germline CDR1 reads MGHRA; CDR2 reads YSYEKL. Trimming took 0 bases from V and 2 from J, leaving 19 bases between them. The CDR3 bases are TGCGCCAGCAGCCAAGATAGTCCGGAGGGGTTGTCCAACACTGAAGCTTTCTTT. Translating gives CASSQDSPEGLSNTEAFF.

V is TRBV28 and J is TRBJ2-7; the match to TRBD2 covers 7 bases. The germline V gene encodes CDR1 MDHEN and CDR2 SYDVKM. This CDR3 region has 15 residues. Trimming removed 5 bases from V and 3 bases from J; junction bases left unmatched: 10. CDR3 in amino acids: CASSRLRDYYYEQYF. CDR3 coding DNA: TGTGCCAGCAGTCGTCTCCGGGACTACTACTACGAGCAGTACTTC.

This clone has only a few counts. The chain uses TRBV21-1 and TRBJ1-5; the DNA was not compared with TRBD1, the D call given in the table. TRBV21-1 is assigned pseudogene status. The CDR3 extends over 13 amino acids. DNA for the CDR3: TGTGCCAGCAGCCAGGCTTGTCGGCAGCCCCAGCATTTT. Translated: CASSQACRQPQHF.

V gene TRBV6-1 combines with J gene TRBJ1-1, with D unresolved. Germline V gene sequence: CDR1 MNHNS, CDR2 SASEGT. This CDR3 has 14 amino acids. V dropped 2 bases and J dropped 2 bases, with 9 bases sitting between them. CDR3 amino acids: CASSEWVSNTEAFF. In DNA, the CDR3 is TGTGCCAGCAGTGAATGGGTTAGTAACACTGAAGCTTTCTTT.

This chain joins TRBV28 and TRBJ1-2; D remains unclear. Germline V gene data show CDR1 as MDHEN and CDR2 as SYDVKM. CDR3 length: 15 amino acids. V shed 3 bases and J shed 1 base, with 12 bases lying between them. CDR3 in amino acids: CASSFLEGINYGYTF. The CDR3 bases are TGTGCCAGCAGTTTCCTGGAGGGAATTAACTATGGCTACACCTTC.

This chain joins TRBV10-3 and TRBJ2-1; 11 positions match TRBD2. Germline V CDR1 and CDR2: ENHRY, SYGVKD. This CDR3 has 15 residues. J lost 5 bases, V lost 2 bases, and 2 bases had no gene match. CDR3 protein: CAISEKGLADNEQFF. The CDR3 DNA is TGTGCCATCAGTGAGAAGGGACTAGCGGACAATGAGCAGTTCTTC.

The chain has TRBV6-6 and TRBJ1-6; D is unclear. This CDR3 has 16 residues. CDR1 and CDR2 (germline): MNHNY, SVGAGI (reference sequence). V was clipped by 6 bases and J by 3 bases, with 15 bases between them. In DNA form, the CDR3 reads TGTGCCAGCAGCGCCACCCCGGCAGTCTATAATTCACCCCTCCACTTT. The encoded protein is CASSATPAVYNSPLHF.

The chain combines TRBV12-5 with TRBJ2-5, with D possibly called TRBD1 or TRBD2 (5 bases each). This CDR3 comprises 14 residues. V gave up 1 base and J gave up 5 bases, with 11 bases separating them. Germline V lookup: CDR1 LGHNT, CDR2 FRNRAP. The CDR3 loop reads CASGLGGVSETQYF. Here the CDR3 DNA reads TGTGCTAGTGGTTTGGGAGGGGTATCGGAGACCCAGTACTTC.

CDR3 sequence (DNA): TGTGCCAGCAACCCCGGGCGGGCTAGCCACACAGATACGCAGTATTTT. Its translation: CASNPGRASHTDTQYF. The chain couples TRBV9 to TRBJ2-3; D is perhaps TRBD2 (5 bases). CDR1 and CDR2 (germline): SGDLS, YYNGEE. Trimming shortened V by 6 bases and J by 2 bases, and 19 bases separated the two germline ends. The CDR3 consists of 16 residues.

This clone occurred once. The chain joins TRBV5-4 to TRBJ2-7; D is perhaps TRBD2 (5 bases). Trimming shortened V by 4 bases and J by 7 bases, and 15 bases separated the two germline ends. CDR1 and CDR2 from the germline V gene are SGHNT and YYREEE (reference sequence). The CDR3 has 13 residues. The CDR3 region is CASSPTRWSEQYF. CDR3 nucleotides: TGTGCCAGCAGCCCTACTAGGTGGTCGGAGCAGTACTTC.

In its sample, this clone was seen once. The CDR3 here is CASEDRTVTYEQYF. Written as DNA, the CDR3 is TGTGCCAGCGAGGACAGGACGGTTACCTACGAGCAGTACTTC. This rearrangement joins TRBV25-1 to TRBJ2-7, with 7 bases that match TRBD1. With 8 bases clipped from V and 2 bases from J, the junction kept 9 bases outside the gene matches. The CDR3 is 14 amino acids. The V gene's germline CDR1 is MGHDK and CDR2 SYGVNS.

This clone was seen once. The chain uses TRBV7-9 and TRBJ1-3; D gene ambiguous. CDR1 and CDR2 from the germline V gene are SEHNR and FQNEAQ (reference sequence). The CDR3 is 14 amino acids. Trimming stripped 5 bases from V and 2 bases from J, with 10 bases between. CDR3 nucleotides: TGTGCCAGCAGCCACGTAGGTGCTGGAAACACCATATATTTT. It is translated as CASSHVGAGNTIYF.

The chain links TRBV14 to TRBJ2-3, with 9 bases that match TRBD1. Trimming removed 5 bases from V and 4 bases from J; junction bases left unmatched: 4. Germline CDR1 SGHDN, CDR2 FVKESK. The CDR3 is 14 amino acids. This chain's CDR3 is CASSYTGGADTQYF. The CDR3 DNA reads as TGTGCCAGCAGCTATACAGGGGGCGCAGATACGCAGTATTTT.

The V and J genes are TRBV6-4 and TRBJ2-3, with 7 positions matching TRBD1. The CDR3 contains 14 residues. Germline V gene data show CDR1 as MRHNA and CDR2 as SNTAGT. V dropped 0 bases and J dropped 4; count of bases not matched to a gene: 1. CDR3 bases: TGTGCCAGCAGTGACTCAGGGGGCGCAGATACGCAGTATTTT. Its translation is CASSDSGGADTQYF.

V and J are TRBV2 and TRBJ2-7; no reliable D call. The CDR3 is 14 residues long. Between the trimmed V and J ends, which lost 2 bases and 3 bases, there was a span of 11 bases. The germline gives CDR1 SNHLY, CDR2 FYNNEI. The CDR3 sequence is CASSETNPRYEQYF. CDR3 nucleotides: TGTGCCAGCAGTGAAACAAACCCCCGCTACGAGCAGTACTTC. Together with reference TRBV2 and TRBJ2-7, the CDR3 gives the full variable domain: EPEVTQTPSHQVTQMGQEVILRCVPISNHLYFYWYRQILGQKVEFLVSFYNNEISEKSEIFDDQFSVERPDGSNFTLKIRSTKLEDSAMYFCASSETNPRYEQYFGPGTRLTVT.

The V and J genes are TRBV6-5 and TRBJ1-2; tentative D call: TRBD1 (5 bases). V was cut by 5 bases and J by 4 bases, with 11 bases left in between. Germline CDR1 and CDR2: MNHEY and SVGAGI. CDR3 length: 13 residues. The CDR3 loop reads CASSIRQSYGYTF. CDR3 sequence (DNA): TGTGCCAGCAGTATACGACAGAGCTATGGCTACACCTTC.

J is TRBJ2-7 and V is TRBV19, with 8 bases identical to TRBD1. Germline trimming cut 1 base from V and 6 bases from J; bases unmatched to any gene: 8. The CDR3 length is 15 residues. The germline V gene has CDR1 LNHDA and CDR2 SQIVND (reference sequence). The CDR3 protein is CASSIVPTGAAEQYF. The CDR3, as DNA: TGTGCCAGTAGTATAGTTCCGACAGGGGCGGCCGAGCAGTACTTC.

This clone was seen a few times. The chain joins TRBV27 to TRBJ1-2, with D perhaps TRBD1 (6 bases). The V and J ends lost 6 bases and 8 bases respectively, with 19 bases between them. This CDR3 region has 14 residues. From germline, CDR1 is MNHEY and CDR2 SMNVEV (reference sequence). The CDR3 nucleotides are TGTGCCAGCAGCCCCTCGGGGGGGGCTTGGGGCTACACCTTC. It yields the protein CASSPSGGAWGYTF.

The chain has TRBV19 and TRBJ2-1; D unclear. V lost 11 bases and J 7 bases, leaving 6 bases between the germline ends. The CDR3 has 9 amino acids. Germline CDR1 is LNHDA and CDR2 is SQIVND (reference sequence). The CDR3 DNA is TGTGCCGTCGGGAATGAGCAGTTCTTC. Amino acids: CAVGNEQFF. Full variable domain (missing parts from reference TRBV19 and TRBJ2-1): DGGITQSPKYLFRKEGQNVTLSCEQNLNHDAMYWYRQDPGQGLRLIYYSQIVNDFQKGDIAEGYSVSREKKESFPLTVTSAQKNPTAFYLCAVGNEQFFGPGTRLTVL.

The chain joins TRBV7-2 to TRBJ2-7; D is ambiguous. Germline CDR1 reads SGHTA; CDR2 reads FQGNSA. CDR3 size: 13 residues. Trimming cost V 7 bases and J 0 bases, with 10 bases left between them. CDR3: CASIPTVSYEQYF. The CDR3 region has the DNA TGTGCCAGCATCCCGACGGTCTCCTACGAGCAGTACTTC.

This clone was counted between two and nine times. This rearrangement joins TRBV5-8 to TRBJ1-5; 10 positions match TRBD1. Germline V lookup: CDR1 SGHTS, CDR2 YDEGEE. CDR3 size: 15 residues. The V and J ends lost 4 bases and 2 bases, in that order; junction bases with no gene match: 3. The CDR3 nucleotides are TGTGCCAGCAGCATGGGGACAGGGGGCAATCAGCCCCAGCATTTT. It specifies CASSMGTGGNQPQHF.